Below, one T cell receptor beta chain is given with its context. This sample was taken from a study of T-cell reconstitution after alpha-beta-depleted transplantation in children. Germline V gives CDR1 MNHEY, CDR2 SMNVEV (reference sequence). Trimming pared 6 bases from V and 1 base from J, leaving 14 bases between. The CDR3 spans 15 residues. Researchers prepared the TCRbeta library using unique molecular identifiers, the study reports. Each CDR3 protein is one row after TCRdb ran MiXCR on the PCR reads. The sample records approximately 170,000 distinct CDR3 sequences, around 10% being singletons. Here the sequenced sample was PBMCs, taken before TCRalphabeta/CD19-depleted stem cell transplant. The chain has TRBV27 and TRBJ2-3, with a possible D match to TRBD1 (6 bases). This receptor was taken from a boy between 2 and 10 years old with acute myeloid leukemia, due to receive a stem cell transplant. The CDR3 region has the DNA TGTGCCAGCAGCGAAGCAGGGGTTCGCACAGATACGCAGTATTTT. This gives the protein CASSEAGVRTDTQYF.